The 2 T cell receptor beta chains below come from one sample, sequenced in a study of T cells in women clearing cervical HPV infection. Profiled with immunoSEQ multiplex PCR; TCRdb holds only in-frame clones, not every one. The sample holds 25,000 to 35,000 clones. Sequencing was done on a sample of blood buffy coat. All receptors derive from a woman between 18 and 75 years old with a cervical HPV16 infection that either progressed to CIN3+ or cleared (not recorded which).

A remark on this clone: The read halts 3 residues ahead of the CDR3 end, with the missing end drawn from the germline J gene. V and J are TRBV7-6 and TRBJ1-1; D gene uncertain. Trimming left V 6 bases short and J 0 bases short, with 14 bases between. Germline CDR1 reads SGHVS; CDR2 reads FNYEAQ. The CDR3 spans 15 residues. The covered CDR3 bases are TGTGCCAGCAGTTACGGTCTGCGGATGAACACTGAA. This gives the protein CASSYGLRMNTE. The whole CDR3 region reads CASSYGLRMNTEAFF.

About this clone: The CDR3 end is not reached by the read, which stops 3 residues before it; the germline J gene fills it in. This chain joins TRBV12-3 or TRBV12-4 and TRBJ2-7, with a tentative D call TRBD2 (6 bases). Between the trimmed V and J ends, which lost 2 bases and 6 bases, there was a span of 11 bases. The CDR3 runs 13 residues. The CDR3 loop reads CASSLSGEGEQYF. Incomplete CDR3 DNA: TGTGCCAGCAGTTTATCGGGGGAAGGCGAG.